The clone carrying this T cell receptor (beta chain) showed up many times. Its cognate antigen is unknown. This sample was included in a study of T cells in Graves' hyperthyroidism and ophthalmopathy. About the research overall: Peripheral blood sampling occurred at initial diagnosis, before any treatment. Overall study results and limits: A 13 V-J signature model discriminated ophthalmopathy versus stable hyperthyroidism. Most thyroid clonotypes expanded above 0.001 were also detected in blood.

The CDR3 has 15 residues. V was cut by 5 bases and J by 4 bases, with 15 bases left in between. In germline, CDR1 is MNHNY, CDR2 SVGAGI (reference sequence). There were TCR beta CDR3 regions amplified from RNA transcripts. The TCR CDR3 first-round RT-PCR relied on the HTBI primer set. Each CDR3 protein is one row after TCRdb ran MiXCR on the multiplex PCR reads. Of about 92,000 distinct CDR3 sequences listed, 51% were seen once; the top ten hold around 30%. No ophthalmopathy progression within 18 months constituted stable Graves' hyperthyroidism. Sequenced sample: blood. The V call is TRBV6-6, the J call TRBJ1-3, with a tentative D call TRBD1 (5 bases). The receptor's source is a woman in her 40s with Graves' hyperthyroidism. CDR3 protein: CASSVQELSGNTIYF. CDR3 coding DNA: TGTGCCAGCAGTGTACAGGAATTGTCCGGAAACACCATATATTTT.